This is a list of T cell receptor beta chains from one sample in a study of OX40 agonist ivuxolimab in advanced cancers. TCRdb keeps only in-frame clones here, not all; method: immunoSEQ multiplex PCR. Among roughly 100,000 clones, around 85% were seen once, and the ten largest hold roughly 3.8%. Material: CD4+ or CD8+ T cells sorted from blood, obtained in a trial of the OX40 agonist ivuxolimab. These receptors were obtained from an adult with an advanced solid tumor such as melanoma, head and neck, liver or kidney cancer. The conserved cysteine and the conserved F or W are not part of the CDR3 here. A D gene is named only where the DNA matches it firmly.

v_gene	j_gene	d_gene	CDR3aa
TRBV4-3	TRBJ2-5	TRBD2	ASSQVGGGRQTQY
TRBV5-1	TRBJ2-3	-	ASSLSRVDTQY
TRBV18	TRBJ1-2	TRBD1	ASSPGQGNYGYT
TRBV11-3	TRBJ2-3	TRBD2	ASSTSGSGVGTDTQY
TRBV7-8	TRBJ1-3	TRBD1	ASSPRTGSGNTIY
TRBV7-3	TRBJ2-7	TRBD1	ASSRQGDNEQY
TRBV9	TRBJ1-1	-	ASSLEFNTEAF
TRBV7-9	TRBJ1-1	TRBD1	ASSAGTGGRTTEAF
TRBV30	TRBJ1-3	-	AWSAEEARNTIY
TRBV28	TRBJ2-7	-	ASSPYLLREKDYEQY
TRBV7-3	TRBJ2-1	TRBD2	ASSRGTSGSGGEQF
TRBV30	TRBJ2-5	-	AWRTRETQY
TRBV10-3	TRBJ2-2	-	AISDGGPGELF
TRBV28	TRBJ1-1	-	ASQAAGRNTEAF
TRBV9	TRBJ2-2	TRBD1	ASSPGDRNTGELF
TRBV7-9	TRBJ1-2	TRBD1	ASSLQGTELYGYT
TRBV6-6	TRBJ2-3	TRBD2	ASSGSNTQY
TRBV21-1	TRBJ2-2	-	ASSNKGTGGRGGRRRANTGELF
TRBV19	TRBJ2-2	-	ASSMSGNTGELF
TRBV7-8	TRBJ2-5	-	ASSEGFGYETQY
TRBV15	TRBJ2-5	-	ATSRDPGLAETQY
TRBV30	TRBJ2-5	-	AWSVGGGFQETQY
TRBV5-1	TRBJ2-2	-	ASGQGSNTGELF
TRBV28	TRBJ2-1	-	ASSAGDSYYNEQF
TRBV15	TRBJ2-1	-	ATSKRSRSDLEEQF
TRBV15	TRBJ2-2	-	ATSRGEVTGELF
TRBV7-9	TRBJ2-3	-	ASSLAGAMLDTQY
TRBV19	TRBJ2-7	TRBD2	ASSMSRTSSQFSYEQY
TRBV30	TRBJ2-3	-	AWSPRRQGDTQY
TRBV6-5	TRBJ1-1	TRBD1	ASSPGQGGLAEAF
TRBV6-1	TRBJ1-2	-	ASSDGSGDGYT
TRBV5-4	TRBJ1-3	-	ASSLGRNTIY
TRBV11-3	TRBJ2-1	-	ATGVDSYNEQF
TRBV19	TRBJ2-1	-	ASSPPGSYNEQF
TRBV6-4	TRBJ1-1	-	ASSPDWGNTEAF
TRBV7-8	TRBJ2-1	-	ASSLGAFYGNEQF
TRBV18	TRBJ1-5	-	ASSPELSNQPQH
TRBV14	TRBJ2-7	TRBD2	ASNRGGREGEQY
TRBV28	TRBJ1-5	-	ASIRGSRENEPQH
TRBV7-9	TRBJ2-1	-	ASSLISEINEQF
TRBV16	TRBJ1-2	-	ASSQGTLGGNYGYT
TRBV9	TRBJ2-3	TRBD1	ASSVSGQEQVTQY
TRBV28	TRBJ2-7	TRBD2	ASIGSGSSYEQY
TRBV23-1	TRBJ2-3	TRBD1	ASSQRSRQGRTDTQY
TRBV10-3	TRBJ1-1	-	AISEIGVEAF
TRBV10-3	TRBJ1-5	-	AISESKEGNQPQH
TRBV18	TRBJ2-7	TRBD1	ASSPQDRGVEQY
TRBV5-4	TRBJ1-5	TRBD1	ASSLDLGTDGQPQH
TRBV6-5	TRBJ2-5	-	ASSLGPQETQY
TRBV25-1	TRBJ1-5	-	ASSEYGDLQPQH
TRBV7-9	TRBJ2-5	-	ASSPGPGQTQY
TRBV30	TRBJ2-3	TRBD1	AWSVSRDRGSSTDTQY
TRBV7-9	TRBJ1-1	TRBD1	ASSLTPRDRGTF
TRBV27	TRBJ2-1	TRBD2	ASSFGRGRDGDEQF
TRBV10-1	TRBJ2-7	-	ASSAGRDYEQY
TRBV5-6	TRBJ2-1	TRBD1	ASSRRDREVDEQF
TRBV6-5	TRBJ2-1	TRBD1	ASSYLGQGEDEQF
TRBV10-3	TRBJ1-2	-	AIRARPSGGYT
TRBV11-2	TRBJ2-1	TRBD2	ASSLDIAGGSYNEQF
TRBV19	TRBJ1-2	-	ATRAYGYT